The entry that follows covers one T cell receptor (beta chain) sequence. Its antigen is currently unknown. These data are taken from a study of metastatic and nonmetastatic thyroid tumors. Study summary: Both malignant and benign thyroid patients supplied peripheral blood and tumor or nodule tissue samples, across which the repertoires of these patients were then compared.

Thyroid surgery was preceded by no treatment in any patient. The germline gives CDR1 GTSNPN, CDR2 SVGIG (reference sequence). This CDR3 region has 13 residues. After removal of 3 bases from V and 8 bases from J, the junction contained 7 bases not matched to a gene. As handled by the study authors: Researchers built a distant-metastasis classifier for papillary thyroid cancer that drew on CDR3 differences across clinicopathological groups. Using MiXCR, TCRdb re-called clones from the PCR reads. The V and J calls and clone size are TCRdb's, not the authors'. This table holds roughly 20,000 clones, approximately 30% found once. Study-wide results and limits: According to reports, the diversity of TCR beta was significantly higher in malignant thyroid tumors than in benign nodules, and this held in both blood and tumor samples.

The sequenced sample was blood. This receptor was obtained from a female donor with papillary thyroid cancer or a benign thyroid nodule (not recorded which). Some clones in this sample may be carry-over from other donors' samples. The chain carries TRBV30 and TRBJ2-1; TRBD2 matches at 7 bases. The CDR3 loop is CAWSAGERYEQFF. The CDR3 bases are TGTGCCTGGAGCGCGGGAGAGCGGTATGAGCAGTTCTTC.